A selection of T cell receptor beta chains follows, all from one sample in a study of CD8+ T cells in alopecia areata. Sequencing was performed with immunoSEQ multiplex PCR; in TCRdb, only in-frame clones are kept and a portion is missing. In the table there are over 30,000 clones, over 65% of which are singletons. Material for sequencing was NKG2D-low CD8+ T cells sorted from blood. The receptors were gathered from a human donor with alopecia areata. Both conserved end residues are part of each CDR3. A D gene is named only where the DNA matches it firmly. Clone size is given for some rows only: seen once, a few or many times, or a class if the clone is expanded.

-	TRBD1	TRBJ2-7	TRBV27	TGTGCCAGCAGTTTAAGTGCGGGACAGGTTTCCTACGAGCAGTACTTC	CASSLSAGQVSYEQYF
once	-	TRBJ1-2	TRBV29-1	TGCAGCGTTGAAGATATACAGGGTGCGGGCTATGGCTACACCTTC	CSVEDIQGAGYGYTF
-	-	TRBJ2-7	TRBV29-1	TGCAGCGTTGAAGATCCTAGGGGTTCCTACGAGCAGTACTTC	CSVEDPRGSYEQYF
-	-	TRBJ1-1	TRBV5-1	TGCGCCAGCAGCTTGGTTGGGGCTCCTAACACTGAAGCTTTCTTT	CASSLVGAPNTEAFF
-	TRBD1	TRBJ2-5	TRBV7-9	TGTGCCAGCAGCGCCCGGGACAGGGGATGGGAGACCCAGTACTTC	CASSARDRGWETQYF
once	TRBD1	TRBJ1-2	TRBV7-2	TGTGCCAGCAGCTTCCCCAGACAGGGCATAAGCTATGGCTACACCTTC	CASSFPRQGISYGYTF
-	-	TRBJ2-2	TRBV29-1	TGCAGCGTTCCAGACACCGGGGAGCTGTTTTTT	CSVPDTGELFF
-	TRBD2	TRBJ2-5	TRBV5-1	TGCGCCAGCAGCACCGCGGGGGGCCAAGAGACCCAGTACTTC	CASSTAGGQETQYF
-	-	TRBJ2-1	TRBV4-3	TGCGCCAGCAGCCAGGGGAAAGTTTCCTACAATGAGCAGTTCTTC	CASSQGKVSYNEQFF
-	-	TRBJ2-5	TRBV28	TGTGCCAGCAGTTTAGGGGCCCTACGAGAGACCCAGTACTTC	CASSLGALRETQYF
-	-	TRBJ2-1	TRBV27	TGTGCCAGCAGTTTTTTACAGGGTCCCAATGAGCAGTTCTTC	CASSFLQGPNEQFF
-	TRBD2	TRBJ2-3	TRBV7-2	TGTGCCAGCAGCTCAGGACTAGGGGGCACAGATACGCAGTATTTT	CASSSGLGGTDTQYF
-	-	TRBJ1-1	TRBV14	TGTGCCAGCAGCCAAGGGGGTCCATGGACTGAAGCTTTCTTT	CASSQGGPWTEAFF
-	TRBD2	TRBJ2-7	TRBV27	TGTGCCAGCAGAGGTCTAGCGGGGGGCTACGAGCAGTACTTC	CASRGLAGGYEQYF
few	-	TRBJ2-2	TRBV7-9	TGTGCCAGCAGCTTAAATCCCAGGGGGAACACCGGGGAGCTGTTTTTT	CASSLNPRGNTGELFF
-	TRBD2	TRBJ2-3	TRBV27	TGTGCCAGCAGTTTCCTAGCGGGGCGAAACACAGATACGCAGTATTTT	CASSFLAGRNTDTQYF
few	-	TRBJ2-1	TRBV7-9	TGTGCCACGTCAAGGCGGGACTCCTACAATGAGCAGTTCTTC	CATSRRDSYNEQFF
-	TRBD2	TRBJ2-1	TRBV5-4	TGTGCCAGCAGCCCAGGGACTAGCTCCTACAATGAGCAGTTCTTC	CASSPGTSSYNEQFF
-	TRBD2	TRBJ2-7	TRBV10-3	TGTGCCATCAGTGCTGAGGGAGGGATGTACGAGCAGTACTTC	CAISAEGGMYEQYF
once	-	TRBJ1-1	TRBV7-8	TGTGCCAGCAGCTTATTTGAGCAGAACACTGAAGCTTTCTTT	CASSLFEQNTEAFF
-	-	TRBJ2-3	TRBV7-2	TGTGCCAGCCTCACCTATCAATCCAGCACAGATACGCAGTATTTT	CASLTYQSSTDTQYF
-	-	TRBJ1-5	TRBV27	TGTGCCAGCAGGCCCGGACTGAAGCATCAGCCCCAGCATTTT	CASRPGLKHQPQHF
-	TRBD1	TRBJ2-3	TRBV29-1	TGCAGCGTTGAGGGGGCCCGACAGGGGGATGGCACAGATACGCAGTATTTT	CSVEGARQGDGTDTQYF
-	TRBD2	TRBJ2-3	TRBV6-5	TGTGCCAGCAGAGGACTAGCGGGAGGTACTGATACGCAGTATTTT	CASRGLAGGTDTQYF
-	-	TRBJ1-2	TRBV7-9	TGTGCCAGCAGCTTAGCTCGAGATGGCTACACCTTC	CASSLARDGYTF
-	TRBD1	TRBJ2-1	TRBV15	TGTGCCACCTCCACGGGACAGGGTATGGATGAGCAGTTCTTC	CATSTGQGMDEQFF
-	-	TRBJ2-1	TRBV30	TGTGCCTGGGGAAACAGGAATGAGCAGTTCTTC	CAWGNRNEQFF
few	-	TRBJ2-1	TRBV19	TGTGCCAGTAGTGCCACCAACACCTACAATGAGCAGTTCTTC	CASSATNTYNEQFF
-	TRBD2	TRBJ2-1	TRBV30	TGTGCCTGGAGTACGGGACTAGCGGCCTACAATGAGCAGTTCTTC	CAWSTGLAAYNEQFF
-	TRBD1	TRBJ2-7	TRBV5-1	TGCGCCAGCAGGAATAACGGGACAGGATCCTACGAGCAGTACTTC	CASRNNGTGSYEQYF
few	-	TRBJ2-3	TRBV28	TGTGCCAGCAGCCGGGACTCCGAAAGCACAGATACGCAGTATTTT	CASSRDSESTDTQYF
-	-	TRBJ2-5	TRBV29-1	TGCAGCGTTGAATACATACTCCAAGAGACCCAGTACTTC	CSVEYILQETQYF
-	-	TRBJ1-1	TRBV19	TGTGCCAGTAGTGAAATGAACACTGAAGCTTTCTTT	CASSEMNTEAFF
-	-	TRBJ2-1	TRBV30	TGTGCCTGGAGTATGCTAAGCTCCTACAATGAGCAGTTCTTC	CAWSMLSSYNEQFF
few	-	TRBJ2-5	TRBV29-1	TGCAGCGTTGACGGGTCAAGCCAGGGAGAGACCCAGTACTTC	CSVDGSSQGETQYF
once	TRBD2	TRBJ2-1	TRBV7-2	TGTGCCAGCAGCCGACGGGGACTAGCGGGAGGGTTACGTGAGCAGTTCTTC	CASSRRGLAGGLREQFF
-	-	TRBJ2-5	TRBV28	TGTGCCAGCAGTTTCTTGACAGACCAAGAGACCCAGTACTTC	CASSFLTDQETQYF
medium-sized	TRBD1	TRBJ2-6	TRBV28	TGTGCCAGCAGCACGGCCCGGACAGGGGAAACTGGGGCCAACGTCCTGACTTTC	CASSTARTGETGANVLTF
-	-	TRBJ2-7	TRBV27	TGTGCCAGCAGTTTAAATGACAGTCCCTACGAGCAGTACTTC	CASSLNDSPYEQYF
-	-	TRBJ2-3	TRBV29-1	TGCAGCGTTGAAGCCCGACCAGATACGCAGTATTTT	CSVEARPDTQYF